This TCR beta chain was sequenced in a study of vaccination effects on CD4 cells after COVID-19. The V end lost 0 bases, the J end lost 5 bases, and 7 bases lay between the germline ends. The germline V gene encodes CDR1 WSHSY and CDR2 SAAADI. This CDR3 comprises 13 residues. On this clone itself: Its antigen is unknown.

TCRdb's copy holds only in-frame clones and misses some; the assay was immunoSEQ multiplex PCR. Altogether around 33,000 clones are present, roughly 82% being singletons, with the ten largest covering approximately 1.5%. Study results and limitations: A shortage of convalescent patients and an absence of early post-infection timepoints characterized the study. By a late point after vaccination, infection- and vaccine-induced clones had shrunk markedly through clonal contraction.

Antigen-specific CD4+ T cells were expanded with viral peptide pools in the ViraFEST assay before sequencing. Between days 9 and 10 of culture, CD4+ T cells were separated out. Either the mRNA-1273 or the BNT162b2 vaccine was given to participants as two doses. Each vaccine recipient was nucleocapsid antibody negative and had no prior SARS-CoV-2 infection. The authors exchanged half the medium for IL-2 medium on days 3 and 7. The sequencing used CD4+ T cells from PBMCs cultured with HCoV-NL63 spike peptides, collected after COVID-19 vaccination. The sequence came from a human donor who received a COVID-19 vaccine. Some clones in this sample may be carry-over from other donors' samples. This chain connects TRBV10-2 to TRBJ1-2; D call uncertain. As DNA, the CDR3 is TGCGCCAGCAGTGAGTCGGGTTGGTATGGCTACACCTTC. Its protein is CASSESGWYGYTF.